A selection of T cell receptor beta chains follows, all from one sample in a study of beta chain features in type 1 diabetes. Here immunoSEQ multiplex PCR was the method, and the copy in TCRdb shows in-frame clones only, minus some. In the table there are over 300,000 clones, 9.3% of which are singletons. The specimen was central memory CD4+ T cells from blood. The receptors derive from a young man with type 1 diabetes. Each CDR3 is given without its conserved first and last residue. D genes are given only for firm matches.

>.|TRBV29-1
SLDPDYGYT
>.|TRBV2
ASSEDRTQY
>.|TRBV4-2
ASSRRGGGETQY
>.|TRBV19
ASSTSIAGARNEQF
>TRBD1|TRBV6-6
ASSYLTGGNSPLH
>TRBD1|TRBV19
ASSSPGQAVEEQY
>TRBD1|TRBV2
ASRGGQGNDEQY
>TRBD1|TRBV19
ASRPGQYSVFGQF
>.|TRBV2
ASSLLTSEQF
>TRBD1|TRBV19
ASMGTGGNQPQH
>TRBD2|TRBV5-1
ASSFLAGSTDTQY